These 10 T cell receptor beta chains share one sample of origin, sequenced in a study of a mutant IDH1 vaccine in newly diagnosed glioma. Sequencing used immunoSEQ multiplex PCR; TCRdb keeps in-frame clones, though not all of them. The table has about 62,000 clones, roughly four fifths seen once. Sample time point: week 47, end of study. The investigators gave 300 ug of mutant IDH1 20-mer peptide in each vaccine dose, together with topical imiquimod. Their antigens are not known. The specimen was PBMCs, collected from a glioma patient whose treatment included an IDH1 peptide vaccine. The source is a man aged 25-45 years with glioma.

The chain has TRBV29-1 and TRBJ2-3; 12 nucleotides align to TRBD1. The ends lost 6 bases at V and 1 base at J; junction bases unmatched: 5. Looked up from germline, CDR1 is SQVTM and CDR2 is ANQGSEA. The CDR3 runs to 15 residues. CDR3 residues: CSVTGTGGGTDTQYF. The CDR3 bases are TGCAGCGTCACCGGGACAGGGGGCGGCACAGATACGCAGTATTTT.

The chain is built from TRBV18 and TRBJ2-2, with D tentatively TRBD1 or TRBD2 (7 bases each). The germline gives CDR1 KGHSH, CDR2 LQKENI. Between the trimmed V and J ends, which lost 4 bases and 13 bases, there was a span of 22 bases. The length of the CDR3 is 15 residues. The CDR3 region has the DNA TGTGCCAGCTCACGGGACAGCGGGGTCCTTCGTGTGCTGTTTTTT. Residues: CASSRDSGVLRVLFF.

The chain carries TRBV28 and TRBJ1-3; no clear D. Germline CDR1 and CDR2: MDHEN and SYDVKM. With 6 bases removed from V and 0 bases from J, the gap between germline ends came to 12 bases. This CDR3 contains 15 residues. CDR3 in DNA: TGTGCCAGCAGATTGTTGATCGGCTCTGGAAACACCATATATTTT. Its translation: CASRLLIGSGNTIYF.

Of note for this clone: The same CDR3 also results from other DNA sequences found in this sample. The gene calls are TRBV13 and TRBJ2-3; D is uncertain. This CDR3 comprises 13 residues. Germline CDR1 is PRHDT and CDR2 is FYEKMQ (reference sequence). V dropped 5 bases and J dropped 5 bases, with 11 bases sitting between them. The CDR3 reads CASSHLYRDTQYF. DNA for the CDR3: TGTGCCAGCAGCCATTTGTACCGAGATACGCAGTATTTT.

V usage is TRBV5-6 and J usage is TRBJ2-3; D is unresolved. With 4 bases removed from V and 3 bases from J, the gap between germline ends came to 21 bases. The CDR3 loop spans 17 amino acids. Germline CDR1 is SGHDT and CDR2 is YYEEEE. The CDR3 spells CASSPPVDGLKTDTQYF. The CDR3 nucleotides read TGTGCCAGCAGCCCACCAGTGGACGGCCTAAAGACAGATACGCAGTATTTT.

This chain joins TRBV5-1 and TRBJ1-6; no firm D call. The CDR3 sequence is 16 residues long. Trimming stripped 0 bases from V and 0 bases from J, with 7 bases between. Germline V lookup: CDR1 SGHRS, CDR2 YFSETQ. The CDR3 loop reads CASSLAASSYNSPLHF. The CDR3 coding sequence is TGCGCCAGCAGCTTGGCTGCGAGCTCCTATAATTCACCCCTCCACTTT. Drawing the rest from reference TRBV5-1 and TRBJ1-6, the complete variable domain is KAGVTQTPRYLIKTRGQQVTLSCSPISGHRSVSWYQQTPGQGLQFLFEYFSETQRNKGNFPGRFSGRQFSNSRSEMNVSTLELGDSALYLCASSLAASSYNSPLHFGNGTRLTVT.

This chain joins TRBV6-1 and TRBJ1-4; no clear D. Per the germline V gene, CDR1 is MNHNS and CDR2 is SASEGT. V lost 6 bases and J 7 bases, leaving 12 bases between the germline ends. CDR3 length equals 13 residues. CDR3 bases: TGTGCCAGCAGCAATGAGAGGGTTGAAAAACTGTTTTTT. Its protein product is CASSNERVEKLFF.

CDR3 coding DNA: TGTGCCAGCAGTGGACAGGTTAATCAGCCCCAGCATTTT. Its translation is CASSGQVNQPQHF. The V call is TRBV6-4, the J call TRBJ1-5, with D tentatively TRBD1 (6 bases). V was trimmed by 4 bases and J by 4 bases, leaving 8 bases between them. CDR1 and CDR2 (germline): MRHNA, SNTAGT. This CDR3 is 13 amino acids long.

The chain employs TRBV27 and TRBJ2-5; 11 nucleotides match TRBD2. Germline-derived CDR1 and CDR2 are MNHEY and SMNVEV (reference sequence). V dropped 2 bases and J dropped 5; count of bases not matched to a gene: 4. The length of the CDR3 is 15 residues. CDR3 amino acids: CASSLDSGGAETQYF. CDR3 nucleotides: TGTGCCAGCAGTTTAGATAGCGGGGGGGCGGAGACCCAGTACTTC.

The chain combines TRBV6-1 with TRBJ1-1; D gene unclear. V was cut by 6 bases and J by 6 bases, with 14 bases left in between. In germline, CDR1 is MNHNS, CDR2 SASEGT. The CDR3 contains 13 residues. This CDR3 reads CASRAYGIPEAFF. CDR3 bases: TGTGCCAGCAGGGCATACGGCATACCTGAAGCTTTCTTT.